Described below is a single TCR beta chain sequence and its context. The antigen remains unidentified. The data derive from a study of shared clonotypes between healthy human individuals. Findings and limits, study-wide: Clonotype sharing among the donors was expected to vary with sequencing depth.

Template for every sorted-subset replicate PCR totaled around 200 ng DNA, roughly 30,000 T cell genomes. Repertoires were generated with immunoSEQ multiplex PCR, while TCRdb's copy carries only in-frame clones and drops some. The table lists 600,000 to 750,000 clones, approximately 75% of them singletons. Germline values: CDR1 SNHLY, CDR2 FYNNEI. Trimming stripped 10 bases from V and 6 bases from J, with 13 bases between. This CDR3 contains 12 residues. The TCR was taken from a woman aged 25 to 45 in good health. Sample: memory CD4+ T cells sorted from blood. Subset: CD45RA-negative fraction. The rearrangement uses TRBV2 and TRBJ2-1; a weak D match, TRBD1 (6 bases). This CDR3 reads CATSLGGNEQFF. The CDR3 DNA is TGTGCCACCTCCCTAGGGGGCAATGAGCAGTTCTTC.